Presented here are 31 T cell receptor beta chains from one specimen sequenced in a study of T cells in Graves' hyperthyroidism and ophthalmopathy. TCR beta CDR3 sequences were amplified from RNA transcripts. Primed by the HTBI set, a first-round RT-PCR was run on the TCR CDR3. One entry per CDR3 protein results from TCRdb running MiXCR on the multiplex PCR reads. The table lists some 510,000 distinct CDR3 sequences, 46% of them singletons. Sequencing input: peripheral blood or thyroid tissue (not recorded which). These receptors were taken from a woman between 18 and 29 years old with Graves' hyperthyroidism.

V gene TRBV12-3 or TRBV12-4 combines with J gene TRBJ2-5; 14 bases map to TRBD2. The ends lost 6 bases at V and 1 base at J; junction bases unmatched: 4. The CDR3 length is 16 residues. DNA for the CDR3: TGTGCCAGCAGCGAAGGGACTAGCGGGGGCCAAGAGACCCAGTACTTC. It encodes CASSEGTSGGQETQYF.

As regards this clonotype: With a much larger clone just one base away, this may be a read error. This sequence joins TRBV7-9 and TRBJ1-2; 7 bases line up with TRBD1. Germline CDR1 SEHNR, CDR2 FQNEAQ (reference sequence). This CDR3 region has 13 residues. CDR3 loop: CASSYGQVDGCTF. In DNA form, the CDR3 reads TGTGCCAGCAGCTACGGACAGGTCGATGGCTGCACCTTC.

The rearrangement uses TRBV15 and TRBJ1-5; D remains ambiguous. Germline V CDR1 and CDR2: LNHNV, YYDKDF (reference sequence). The CDR3 consists of 23 residues. Trimming took 5 bases from V and 0 from J, leaving 35 bases between them. CDR3 coding DNA: TGTGCCACCAGCTCCTCTGGGGTTTGCCACACTCATGATGCACTGTGTAGCAATCAGCCCCAGCATTTT. Its protein is CATSSSGVCHTHDALCSNQPQHF.

This clonotype was picked up many times. The J gene is TRBJ2-7, the V gene TRBV29-1; possible D gene TRBD1, 5 bases. Germline lookup yields CDR1 SQVTM and CDR2 ANQGSEA. The germline V and J ends were trimmed by 6 bases and 1 base, with 13 bases remaining between them. The CDR3 length is 13 residues. The CDR3 sequence is CSVALRGSYEQYF. The CDR3 coding sequence is TGCAGCGTCGCTTTAAGGGGTTCCTACGAGCAGTACTTC.

As for this clonotype: The junction differs from germline at one of its ends, possibly a read error. For the CDR3, the DNA is TGCGCCAGCAGCCAAGGTCGGCAGGAGCATCAGCCCCAGCATTTT. Residues: CASSQGRQEHQPQHF. The chain uses TRBV7-9 and TRBJ1-5; D gene ambiguous. Germline CDR1 is SEHNR and CDR2 is FQNEAQ (reference sequence). The CDR3 runs 15 residues.

V and J are TRBV24-1 and TRBJ2-5; 13 nucleotides match TRBD2. The J call is doubtful: the DNA matches TRBJ2-1 better. From germline, CDR1 is KGHDR and CDR2 SFDVKD. This CDR3 is built from 14 residues. The CDR3 loop reads CATSVLAGGNEQFF. Here the CDR3 DNA reads TGTGCCACCAGTGTACTAGCGGGAGGGAATGAGCAGTTCTTC.

This clonotype was counted at least ten times. The V gene is TRBV2, the J gene TRBJ1-4, with unresolved D. Per germline, CDR1 SNHLY and CDR2 FYNNEI. The CDR3 is 11 residues long. V lost 6 bases, J lost 8 bases, and 7 bases lay in between. As DNA, the CDR3 is TGTGCCAGCAGGGTTGTGGAAAAACTGTTTTTT. Its protein is CASRVVEKLFF.

The rearrangement uses TRBV2 and TRBJ1-2, with D possibly TRBD1 on 6 matching bases. CDR3 length: 19 amino acids. Germline V gene sequence: CDR1 SNHLY, CDR2 FYNNEI. The germline V and J ends were trimmed by 3 bases and 3 bases, with 26 bases remaining between them. CDR3 DNA: TGTGCCAGCAGTGAGAGGATTGGGACACAACTAAGAGTCGACTATGGCTACACCTTC. It yields the protein CASSERIGTQLRVDYGYTF.

In regard to this clonotype: Its ends do not fully match the called genes, so a read error is possible. The chain employs TRBV25-1 and TRBJ1-2, with a possible D match to TRBD1 (5 bases). The CDR3 length is 10 residues. Germline V gives CDR1 MGHDK, CDR2 SYGVNS. The CDR3 loop is CASREGGYTF. The CDR3 DNA follows: TGTGCTAGCAGGGAGGGGGGCTACACCTTC.

The chain joins TRBV12-5 to TRBJ2-7, with TRBD1 matching 8 bases. The V gene end was trimmed by 4 bases and the J gene end by 4 bases; junction bases not matched to a gene: 6. CDR3 length equals 14 residues. Germline V gene sequence: CDR1 LGHNT, CDR2 FRNRAP. The CDR3 spells CASGSAGTGYEQYF. CDR3 DNA sequence: TGTGCTAGTGGTTCGGCCGGGACAGGATACGAGCAGTACTTC.

The chain has TRBV7-9 and TRBJ2-5, with TRBD2 matching over 8 bases. There are 15 residues in the CDR3. Unmatched junction bases numbered 6, after V lost 5 bases and J lost 1 base. Germline V gene sequence: CDR1 SEHNR, CDR2 FQNEAQ (reference sequence). For the CDR3, the DNA is TGTGCCAGCAGCCAGGTCGGGGGGGTCCAAGAGACCCAGTACTTC. Its protein product is CASSQVGGVQETQYF.

The chain joins TRBV5-1 to TRBJ2-5; 9 bases fit TRBD2. Gene TRBJ2-7 matches the end of the DNA better, so the J call may be wrong. CDR3 length: 17 residues. Germline CDR1 reads SGHRS; CDR2 reads YFSETQ. The CDR3 DNA is TGCGCCAGCAGCGAGGGGCCCCAGGGGACTAGCATCGTCGAGCAGTACTTC. This codes for CASSEGPQGTSIVEQYF.

This clonotype appeared a few times. The chain joins TRBV29-1 to TRBJ1-4; D remains ambiguous. Germline CDR1 SQVTM, CDR2 ANQGSEA. The V gene lost 6 bases and the J gene lost 1 base, with 27 bases spanning the gap. The CDR3 extends over 19 amino acids. The CDR3 DNA reads TGCAGCGTAAAGCATCGGTCACTGCGGGGAAAGGGAACTAATGAAAAACTGTTTTTT. Residues: CSVKHRSLRGKGTNEKLFF.

The chain is built from TRBV7-9 and TRBJ2-1; unclear D gene. Germline V lookup: CDR1 SEHNR, CDR2 FQNEAQ (reference sequence). V dropped 2 bases and J dropped 6 bases, with 2 bases sitting between them. The CDR3 runs to 11 residues. The CDR3 sequence is CASSLLNEQFF. CDR3 sequence (DNA): TGTGCCAGCAGCTTACTCAATGAGCAGTTCTTC.

V gene TRBV29-1 combines with J gene TRBJ1-1, with a tentative D call TRBD1 (5 bases). The V end lost 8 bases, the J end lost 3 bases, and 13 bases lay between the germline ends. The CDR3 has 12 residues. CDR1 and CDR2 from the germline V gene are SQVTM and ANQGSEA. The CDR3 loop reads CSLAGAYTEAFF. The CDR3 nucleotides read TGCAGCTTGGCTGGGGCCTACACTGAAGCTTTCTTT.

CDR3 sequence (DNA): TGTGCCAGCAGCACCGCCGGGACCGAGACCCAGTACTTC. Amino acid sequence: CASSTAGTETQYF. The chain employs TRBV9 and TRBJ2-5; the D gene could be TRBD1 or TRBD2 (5 bases each). The CDR3 sequence is 13 residues long. V was clipped by 4 bases and J by 5 bases, with 12 bases between them. The germline V gene encodes CDR1 SGDLS and CDR2 YYNGEE.

In its sample, this clonotype was seen a few times. The chain joins TRBV9 to TRBJ1-5; D is unclear. CDR1 and CDR2 from the germline V gene are SGDLS and YYNGEE. The ends were cut back, 4 bases at V and 5 bases at J, with 10 bases in the middle. The CDR3 covers 13 residues. CDR3 amino acids: CASSREGYQPQHF. CDR3 sequence (DNA): TGTGCCAGCAGCCGCGAAGGGTATCAGCCCCAGCATTTT.

The CDR3 is CASSPGQGAALYGYTF. The DNA for the CDR3 is TGTGCCAGCAGCCCGGGACAGGGGGCGGCCCTCTATGGCTACACCTTC. The J gene is TRBJ1-2, the V gene TRBV7-6; 12 nucleotides align to TRBD1. The CDR3 totals 16 residues. CDR1 is SGHVS, CDR2 FNYEAQ, per germline. V gave up 5 bases and J gave up 4 bases; unmatched junction bases: 8.

This clonotype was seen repeatedly, ten times or more. The V and J genes are TRBV13 and TRBJ2-2; D might be TRBD1 (6 bases). V shed 6 bases and J shed 8 bases, with 10 bases lying between them. Germline-derived CDR1 and CDR2 are PRHDT and FYEKMQ (reference sequence). The CDR3 sequence is 12 residues long. The CDR3 region has the DNA TGTGCCAGCAGAGAAGGGACAGGGGAGCTGTTTTTT. It specifies CASREGTGELFF.

The chain carries TRBV29-1 and TRBJ2-7; TRBD2 aligns across 13 bases. Trimming removed 6 bases from V and 6 bases from J; junction bases left unmatched: 5. CDR1 and CDR2 from the germline V gene are SQVTM and ANQGSEA. This CDR3 is built from 13 residues. The CDR3 sequence is CSVRGLAGAEQYF. The CDR3 nucleotides read TGCAGCGTGCGAGGACTAGCGGGAGCCGAGCAGTACTTC.

The chain employs TRBV12-3 or TRBV12-4 and TRBJ2-2, with TRBD2 matching 7 bases. The CDR3 is made up of 11 amino acids. The chain's CDR3 is CAAGNTGELFF. CDR3 in DNA: TGTGCAGCGGGAAACACCGGGGAGCTGTTTTTT.

The chain joins TRBV7-9 to TRBJ1-4; D perhaps matches TRBD1 (6 bases). CDR1 and CDR2 from the germline V gene are SEHNR and FQNEAQ (reference sequence). The CDR3 contains 14 residues. Trimming cost V 7 bases and J 5 bases, with 14 bases left between them. The CDR3: CASNIRGLNEKLFF. The CDR3 DNA reads as TGTGCCAGCAACATCCGGGGGCTGAATGAAAAACTGTTTTTT.

V and J are TRBV2 and TRBJ1-2, with 10 positions matching TRBD1. Germline CDR1 is SNHLY and CDR2 is FYNNEI. Trimming took 5 bases from V and 4 from J; bases not matched to a gene: 4. The CDR3 totals 14 residues. The CDR3 protein is CASSFRTGGYGYTF. CDR3 DNA: TGTGCCAGCAGTTTCAGGACAGGGGGCTATGGCTACACCTTC.

The chain has TRBV2 and TRBJ1-5, with D possibly being TRBD1 (5 bases). The CDR3 spans 14 residues. Trimming removed 6 bases at V and 6 bases at J, with 15 bases between. Germline CDR1 and CDR2: SNHLY and FYNNEI. The CDR3 spells CASRDDSLSQPQHF. Here the CDR3 DNA reads TGTGCCAGCAGAGATGACAGTTTAAGTCAGCCCCAGCATTTT.

The V and J genes are TRBV7-9 and TRBJ2-7; D is perhaps TRBD2 (6 bases). CDR1 is SEHNR, CDR2 FQNEAQ, per germline (reference sequence). V was shortened by 4 bases and J by 2 bases, with 12 bases between the two germline ends. The CDR3 spans 14 residues. The CDR3 region has the DNA TGTGCCAGCAGCTCCGGGGAGGAGACCTACGAGCAGTACTTC. Amino acids: CASSSGEETYEQYF.

A remark on this clonotype: The junction does not match germline at one end; this may be a read error. This CDR3 reads CASSYSGMGERGYTF. CDR3 in DNA: TGTGCCAGCAGTTACTCGGGCATGGGGGAACGCGGCTACACCTTC. The chain has TRBV10-3 and TRBJ1-2; the D gene is possibly TRBD1 (5 bases). The CDR3 length is 15 residues. The germline V gene has CDR1 ENHRY and CDR2 SYGVKD.

The gene calls are TRBV24-1 and TRBJ2-5; TRBD1 aligns across 9 bases. V lost 4 bases to trimming and J lost 11 bases; unmatched junction nucleotides: 10. The germline CDR1 and CDR2 sequences are KGHDR and SFDVKD. This CDR3 has 14 amino acids. CDR3 bases: TGTGCCACCAGTGACCCGACAGGGGGTAGAGATCAGTACTTC. Translation: CATSDPTGGRDQYF.

The chain uses TRBV7-6 and TRBJ2-7; perhaps TRBD1 as D (6 bases). The germline V gene encodes CDR1 SGHVS and CDR2 FNYEAQ. The V end was cut by 5 bases, the J end by 1 base, with 27 bases between. There are 19 residues in the CDR3. CDR3 sequence reads: CASSVDGVDFGTNSYEQYF. The CDR3 nucleotides read TGTGCCAGCAGCGTTGATGGGGTGGACTTCGGGACAAATTCCTACGAGCAGTACTTC.

This clonotype was detected only a few times. V gene TRBV29-1 combines with J gene TRBJ2-3; 8 bases are shared with TRBD2. With V trimmed by 5 bases and J by 0 bases, 4 bases remained unmatched. The CDR3 length is 14 residues. Looked up from germline, CDR1 is SQVTM and CDR2 is ANQGSEA. CDR3 bases: TGCAGCGTTCCTAGCGGGCCTAGCACAGATACGCAGTATTTT. Protein product: CSVPSGPSTDTQYF.

This chain uses TRBV20-1 with TRBJ1-2; no reliable D call. Trimming cost V 3 bases and J 4 bases, with 15 bases left between them. The CDR3 consists of 14 residues. Per the germline V gene, CDR1 is DFQATT and CDR2 is SNEGSKA (reference sequence). The CDR3 protein is CSARKVASGYGYTF. DNA for the CDR3: TGCAGTGCTAGGAAGGTTGCCAGCGGCTATGGCTACACCTTC.

This clonotype was seen just once. The chain uses TRBV15 and TRBJ2-1; TRBD1 aligns across 7 bases. V trimming: 2 bases; J trimming: 15 bases; junction bases outside the gene matches: 7. Germline V gene sequence: CDR1 LNHNV, CDR2 YYDKDF (reference sequence). This CDR3 region has 12 residues. Here the CDR3 DNA reads TGTGCCACCAGCAGACGGGACAGTCAATCGTTCTTC. Translated, it gives CATSRRDSQSFF. The variable domain in full, completed from reference TRBV15 and TRBJ2-1, reads DAMVIQNPRYQVTQFGKPVTLSCSQTLNHNVMYWYQQKSSQAPKLLFHYYDKDFNNEADTPDNFQSRRPNTSFCFLDIRSPGLGDTAMYLCATSRRDSQSFFGPGTRLTVL.